The T cell receptor beta chain under discussion was sequenced for a study of blood T cells in healthy people across ages. Study-wide results and caveats: Long-lived donors exceeded aged donors in naive CD4+ cells and diversity.

The CDR3 consists of 10 residues. Germline CDR1 reads DFQATT; CDR2 reads SNEGSKA (reference sequence). This clonotype is a singleton in its sample. Antigen: not known. Every participating donor contributed approximately 9.5 milliliters of peripheral blood through a draw. The authors ran a second PCR of roughly 6 to 11 cycles using a sample-barcoded 5' primer and a J-beta primer mix. Every cDNA was tagged by a template-switch adaptor with 12 random nucleotides. Each single sample gave us at least 3 million CDR3-containing paired-end reads. TCRdb called the 5' RACE reads again in MiXCR, with one record for every CDR3 protein. The sample has 890,000 or so distinct CDR3 sequences, 60% to 80% seen once.

The TCR originated in a man aged 30-40 years in good health. Input material: blood. The chain has TRBV20-1 and TRBJ2-1; D tentatively fits TRBD1 or TRBD2 (5 bases each). CDR3 in DNA: TGCAGCTTAGGGGCGGGTGAGCAGTTCTTC. Translating it yields CSLGAGEQFF.